This entry concerns a single T cell receptor beta chain. Its antigen is not known. A library of TCRbeta sequences, prepared with unique molecular identifiers, was generated. In TCRdb, the PCR reads were re-called with MiXCR into one record per CDR3 protein. The sample records about 250,000 distinct CDR3 sequences, 20% to 30% being singletons. This CDR3 region has 16 residues. V gave up 0 bases and J gave up 2 bases; unmatched junction bases: 4. The germline V gene has CDR1 MGHRA and CDR2 YSYEKL. The data were taken from a study of T-cell reconstitution after alpha-beta-depleted transplantation in children. General study results and limits: Several hundred expanded graft clones reportedly supplied alpha-beta T cells about two months after transplant. Surviving recipient T cells and thymic progenitors underlay high day-60 TCRbeta diversity in some patients. At the one-year point after transplant, T-cell counts and TCRbeta diversity were found to come mostly from T cells that had been newly produced.

The material sequenced was PBMCs, mostly from graft donor cells, taken 360 days after TCRalphabeta/CD19-depleted stem cell transplant. This receptor was identified in a female patient under 10 years old who had a stem cell transplant for congenital amegakaryocytic thrombocytopenia, so the T cells may come from the graft donor. The chain recombines TRBV4-1 with TRBJ2-5, with 9 positions matching TRBD2. CDR3 coding DNA: TGCGCCAGCAGCCAAGAGGGTCTAGCGGGGCAAGAGACCCAGTACTTC. Translating it yields CASSQEGLAGQETQYF.